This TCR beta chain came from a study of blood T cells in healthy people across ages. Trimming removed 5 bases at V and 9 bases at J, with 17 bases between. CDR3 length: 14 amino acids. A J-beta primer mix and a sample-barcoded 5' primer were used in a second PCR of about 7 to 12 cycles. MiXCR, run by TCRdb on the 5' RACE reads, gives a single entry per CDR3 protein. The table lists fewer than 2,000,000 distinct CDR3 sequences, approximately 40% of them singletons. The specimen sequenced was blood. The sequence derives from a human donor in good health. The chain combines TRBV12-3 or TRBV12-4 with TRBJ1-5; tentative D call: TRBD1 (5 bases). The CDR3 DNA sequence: TGTGCCAGCAGTCCCCCGACAGCGATCACGCCCCAGCATTTT. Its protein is CASSPPTAITPQHF.